Listed below are T cell receptor beta chains from one sample, sequenced in a study of blood T cell repertoires in COVID-19. Method: immunoSEQ multiplex PCR; TCRdb's copy keeps in-frame clones and lacks some. The sample lists some 250,000 clones, 84% occurring once. The sequencing input was peripheral blood. These receptors all come from a man aged 60 to 75 with acute or convalescent COVID-19. Both conserved end residues are part of each CDR3. Size values are once, few and many counts, or a class for expanded clones, and some rows have none.

.,TRBV18,TRBJ2-1,CASSSGVWQFF
.,TRBV6-2/TRBV6-3,TRBJ2-7,CASSSKQRTSGITYEQYF
.,TRBV30,TRBJ2-1,CAWSPPPGGEQFF
.,TRBV5-6,TRBJ2-7,CASSLLDRYEQYF
.,TRBV27,TRBJ2-5,CASSLWLAGGQETQYF
.,TRBV14,TRBJ2-3,CASSLGTYSTDTQYF
once,TRBV3-1/TRBV3-2,TRBJ2-2,CASSQGLAVGVELFF
once,TRBV7-6,TRBJ1-1,CASSTSGQRNTEAFF
.,TRBV3-1/TRBV3-2,TRBJ1-6,CASSLRGAGDASPLHF
.,TRBV7-9,TRBJ2-7,CASSLSHQQYF
.,TRBV4-1,TRBJ2-2,CASSQVQPTTPTGELFF
.,TRBV11-2,TRBJ2-7,CASSTHEFLEQYF
.,TRBV6-5,TRBJ1-2,CASSSAALSGYYTF
.,TRBV7-6,TRBJ1-3,CASSPHRNSGNTIYF
.,TRBV4-2,TRBJ2-2,CASSQSASGGNTGELFF
.,TRBV27,TRBJ2-5,CASSLLGGQETQYF
.,TRBV7-9,TRBJ1-1,CASSPEVGEAFF
once,TRBV2,TRBJ1-3,CASSGQGARSGNTIYF
.,TRBV7-9,TRBJ2-7,CASSPGQGGTYEQYF
.,TRBV29-1,TRBJ2-5,CSGIGTLEGAETQYF
.,TRBV6-5,TRBJ1-1,CASSRTDQAFF
.,TRBV7-9,TRBJ2-2,CASSPGDRPTGELFF
.,TRBV10-2,TRBJ1-3,CASSEGAPGNTIYF
once,TRBV11-2,TRBJ1-4,CASSLGGQEKLFF